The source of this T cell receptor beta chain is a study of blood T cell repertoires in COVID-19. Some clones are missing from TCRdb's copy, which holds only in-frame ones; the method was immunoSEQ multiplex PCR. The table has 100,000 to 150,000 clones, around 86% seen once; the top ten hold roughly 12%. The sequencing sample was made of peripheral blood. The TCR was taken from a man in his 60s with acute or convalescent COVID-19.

The CDR3 nucleotides read TGTGCCAGCACCAAAACTAGCGCGTATTCCTACGAGCAGTACTTC. It is translated as CASTKTSAYSYEQYF. V gene TRBV6-5 combines with J gene TRBJ2-7; 7 bases match TRBD2. The trim removed 7 bases at V and 1 base at J, leaving 10 bases unmatched. This CDR3 is built from 15 residues. Germline V gene sequence: CDR1 MNHEY, CDR2 SVGAGI.